One and the same sample provided the 28 T cell receptor beta chains below, sequenced in a study of cytotoxic CD8 clonotypes in ibrutinib-treated CLL. Assay: immunoSEQ multiplex PCR; the TCRdb copy retains only in-frame clones and omits some. The sample holds 30,000 to 40,000 clones, 60% to 75% seen once. The input for sequencing was PBMCs, taken at disease progression, from a patient treated with ibrutinib. The receptors derive from a human donor with chronic lymphocytic leukemia.

The chain combines TRBV15 with TRBJ2-5; 10 bases map to TRBD2. Germline V gene lookup returns CDR1 LNHNV and CDR2 YYDKDF (reference sequence). The CDR3 has 15 amino acids. Germline trimming cut 2 bases from V and 2 bases from J; bases unmatched to any gene: 2. The CDR3 region is CATSRPGLAQETQYF. DNA of the CDR3: TGTGCCACCAGCAGACCGGGACTAGCGCAAGAGACCCAGTACTTC.

The V gene is TRBV2, the J gene TRBJ1-3; D is uncertain. The CDR3 loop spans 13 amino acids. V was clipped by 4 bases and J by 0 bases, with 4 bases between them. Germline V CDR1 and CDR2: SNHLY, FYNNEI. The CDR3 here is CASSATSGNTIYF. CDR3 in DNA: TGTGCCAGCAGTGCCACCTCTGGAAACACCATATATTTT.

The count of this clone is one. Written as DNA, the CDR3 is TGTGCCAGCAGCTCGGGACTAAGGTCTGAGCAGTTCTTC. It encodes CASSSGLRSEQFF. This chain links TRBV7-2 with TRBJ2-1; 7 nucleotides agree with TRBD2. Germline values: CDR1 SGHTA, CDR2 FQGNSA. There are 13 residues in the CDR3. V shed 4 bases and J 9 bases; nucleotides not matched to a gene: 6.

The chain joins TRBV5-1 to TRBJ2-1; 14 bases agree with TRBD2. The CDR3 contains 16 residues. CDR1 is SGHRS and CDR2 is YFSETQ in the germline V gene. V lost 0 bases, J lost 8 bases, and 4 bases stayed unmatched. The CDR3 protein is CASSLVAGLAGDEQFF. In nucleotides, the CDR3 is TGCGCCAGCAGCTTGGTTGCGGGACTAGCGGGAGATGAGCAGTTCTTC.

This chain connects TRBV4-1 to TRBJ2-7; D not resolved. Germline-derived CDR1 and CDR2 are MGHRA and YSYEKL. V was clipped by 8 bases and J by 2 bases, with 22 bases between them. CDR3 length: 16 amino acids. CDR3 region: CASPIQDLRSAYEQYF. In nucleotides, the CDR3 is TGCGCCAGCCCTATTCAGGATTTGAGAAGTGCCTACGAGCAGTACTTC.

The genes are TRBV6-5 and TRBJ1-2; D not resolved. The CDR3 extends over 14 amino acids. Germline V gene lookup returns CDR1 MNHEY and CDR2 SVGAGI. V lost 0 bases and J lost 14, with 19 bases in between. Written as DNA, the CDR3 is TGTGCCAGCAGTTACTCGATAGGTGGAGGGCACTGGACCTTC. It codes for CASSYSIGGGHWTF.

V gene TRBV5-4 combines with J gene TRBJ2-5; 7 bases line up with TRBD1. V was pared by 3 bases and J by 5 bases, with 16 bases of the junction left unmatched. Looked up from germline, CDR1 is SGHNT and CDR2 is YYREEE (reference sequence). CDR3 length: 17 amino acids. CDR3 nucleotide sequence: TGTGCCAGCAGCTCTCAAGCTAAGACAGGGCTTCGGGAGACCCAGTACTTC. This translates into CASSSQAKTGLRETQYF.

The chain joins TRBV19 to TRBJ2-7; D perhaps matches TRBD1 (6 bases). The V end lost 3 bases, the J end lost 3 bases, and 9 bases lay between the germline ends. Germline CDR1 is LNHDA and CDR2 is SQIVND (reference sequence). CDR3 length: 13 amino acids. CDR3 sequence (DNA): TGTGCCAGTAGTATTGGGACAAACTACGAGCAGTACTTC. Translation: CASSIGTNYEQYF. The entire variable domain, with the rest obtained from reference TRBV19 and TRBJ2-7, is as follows: DGGITQSPKYLFRKEGQNVTLSCEQNLNHDAMYWYRQDPGQGLRLIYYSQIVNDFQKGDIAEGYSVSREKKESFPLTVTSAQKNPTAFYLCASSIGTNYEQYFGPGTRLTVT.

This clone turned up a few times. This sequence joins TRBV6-5 and TRBJ1-2; D is undetermined. Per the germline V gene, CDR1 is MNHEY and CDR2 is SVGAGI. The V end was cut by 0 bases, the J end by 4 bases, with 6 bases between. The CDR3 consists of 13 residues. CDR3: CASSYSRSYGYTF. DNA of the CDR3: TGTGCCAGCAGTTACTCAAGAAGCTATGGCTACACCTTC.

In this sample, this clone turned up once. The rearrangement uses TRBV25-1 and TRBJ2-1; TRBD2 matches at 14 bases. The CDR3 has 14 amino acids. CDR1 and CDR2 (germline): MGHDK, SYGVNS. The junction had 2 bases not matched to a gene; V was cut back by 6 bases and J by 7 bases. The DNA for the CDR3 is TGTGCCAGCAGCGGGACTAGCGGGAGAAATGAGCAGTTCTTC. Protein sequence: CASSGTSGRNEQFF.

The chain carries TRBV10-1 and TRBJ2-3; the D is unclear. Trimming removed 3 bases at V and 7 bases at J, with 8 bases between. The germline gives CDR1 WNHNN, CDR2 SYGVQD (reference sequence). The CDR3 contains 12 residues. CDR3 sequence: CASSDSRHTQYF. The CDR3 DNA sequence: TGCGCCAGCAGTGATTCAAGGCATACGCAGTATTTT.

The chain uses TRBV15 and TRBJ1-1; 9 bases fit TRBD1. Germline lookup yields CDR1 LNHNV and CDR2 YYDKDF (reference sequence). This CDR3 is 14 amino acids long. The V and J ends lost 3 bases and 2 bases, in that order; junction bases with no gene match: 1. CDR3 sequence reads: CATSRGQGNTEAFF. The CDR3 nucleotides are TGTGCCACCAGCAGGGGACAGGGCAACACTGAAGCTTTCTTT.

The chain links TRBV12-5 to TRBJ2-2; perhaps TRBD2 as D (6 bases). Trimming pared 0 bases from V and 7 bases from J, leaving 24 bases between. Germline V CDR1 and CDR2: LGHNT, FRNRAP. This CDR3 spans 19 amino acids. The CDR3 loop reads CASGLVPSPRLTGGGELFF. The CDR3 coding sequence is TGTGCTAGTGGTTTGGTACCGTCTCCCCGTCTCACCGGGGGCGGGGAGCTGTTTTTT.

The chain has TRBV6-5 and TRBJ2-3; D call uncertain. Between the trimmed V and J ends, which lost 4 bases and 1 base, there was a span of 12 bases. The CDR3 runs to 15 residues. Per the germline V gene, CDR1 is MNHEY and CDR2 is SVGAGI. CDR3 region: CASSSVGGRTDTQYF. The CDR3 DNA is TGTGCCAGCAGTTCCGTGGGCGGTCGCACAGATACGCAGTATTTT.

The V gene is TRBV5-4, the J gene TRBJ2-1; TRBD2 matches 7 bases. The CDR3 runs to 15 residues. Germline-derived CDR1 and CDR2 are SGHNT and YYREEE (reference sequence). The J segment lost 4 bases and the V segment lost 4 bases, leaving 8 bases of the junction unmatched. The CDR3 DNA sequence: TGTGCCAGCAGCCCGCCTAGCGGAGAATACAATGAGCAGTTCTTC. As protein: CASSPPSGEYNEQFF.

V usage is TRBV5-6 and J usage is TRBJ2-5; 8 positions agree with TRBD2. The V gene end was trimmed by 4 bases and the J gene end by 1 base; junction bases not matched to a gene: 9. CDR1 is SGHDT and CDR2 is YYEEEE in the germline V gene. The length of the CDR3 is 16 residues. This chain's CDR3 is CASSETGLGTQETQYF. CDR3 bases: TGTGCCAGCAGCGAGACGGGACTAGGAACCCAAGAGACCCAGTACTTC. Drawing the rest from reference TRBV5-6 and TRBJ2-5, the complete variable domain is DAGVTQSPTHLIKTRGQQVTLRCSPKSGHDTVSWYQQALGQGPQFIFQYYEEEERQRGNFPDRFSGHQFPNYSSELNVNALLLGDSALYLCASSETGLGTQETQYFGPGTRLLVL.

J is TRBJ2-1 and V is TRBV19; D not resolved. This CDR3 spans 13 amino acids. In germline, CDR1 is LNHDA, CDR2 SQIVND (reference sequence). V was clipped by 1 base and J by 4 bases, with 5 bases between them. Here the CDR3 DNA reads TGTGCCAGTAGTATAGTTGTTTACAATGAGCAGTTCTTC. This sequence encodes CASSIVVYNEQFF.

The V and J genes are TRBV6-1 and TRBJ2-5, with a tentative D call TRBD1 (6 bases). This CDR3 has 17 amino acids. Germline V gene lookup returns CDR1 MNHNS and CDR2 SASEGT. Trimming took 1 base from V and 5 from J, leaving 20 bases between them. CDR3 DNA sequence: TGTGCCAGCAGTGAAGTTCTCTGGGCAGGGGACGTGGAGACCCAGTACTTC. Protein sequence: CASSEVLWAGDVETQYF.

The chain employs TRBV9 and TRBJ2-2; D ambiguous. Trimming removed 0 bases from V and 4 bases from J, with 7 bases in between. Germline CDR1 SGDLS, CDR2 YYNGEE. The CDR3 is 14 amino acids. The DNA of the CDR3 is TGTGCCAGCAGCGTAGTAGGGCTCACCGGGGAGCTGTTTTTT. Its translation is CASSVVGLTGELFF. The full variable domain, its missing parts supplied by reference TRBV9 and TRBJ2-2, is DSGVTQTPKHLITATGQRVTLRCSPRSGDLSVYWYQQSLDQGLQFLIQYYNGEERAKGNILERFSAQQFPDLHSELNLSSLELGDSALYFCASSVVGLTGELFFGEGSRLTVL.

This clone was seen only a few times. The chain combines TRBV25-1 with TRBJ1-3; D unresolved. The V gene lost 8 bases and the J gene lost 0 bases, with 5 bases spanning the gap. The CDR3 extends over 12 amino acids. CDR1 and CDR2 from the germline V gene are MGHDK and SYGVNS. The CDR3 DNA reads as TGTGCCAGCCGGAACTCTGGAAACACCATATATTTT. Translation gives CASRNSGNTIYF.

This chain uses TRBV7-3 with TRBJ2-7; TRBD1 matches at 10 bases. The CDR3 spans 15 residues. Per the germline V gene, CDR1 is SGHTA and CDR2 is FQGTGA. Trimming cost V 5 bases and J 0 bases; bases outside gene matches: 4. DNA for the CDR3: TGTGCCAGCAGCGAGGGACAGGGGAACTCCTACGAGCAGTACTTC. It translates to CASSEGQGNSYEQYF.

V and J are TRBV7-6 and TRBJ2-1, with 12 bases lining up with TRBD2. V was clipped by 1 base and J by 9 bases; unmatched bases: 7. The CDR3 runs to 16 residues. Germline values: CDR1 SGHVS, CDR2 FNYEAQ. This chain's CDR3 is CASSLEASGRATEQFF. In DNA form, the CDR3 reads TGTGCCAGCAGCTTAGAAGCTAGCGGGAGGGCAACTGAGCAGTTCTTC.

The chain uses TRBV2 and TRBJ2-5; 7 bases align to TRBD2. V gave up 6 bases and J gave up 4 bases; unmatched junction bases: 11. This CDR3 is built from 15 residues. Looked up from germline, CDR1 is SNHLY and CDR2 is FYNNEI. CDR3 in amino acids: CASSALGGFGETQYF. As DNA, the CDR3 is TGTGCCAGCAGCGCGTTGGGGGGGTTTGGAGAGACCCAGTACTTC.

The chain combines TRBV30 with TRBJ2-5; D is possibly TRBD1 (5 bases). CDR3 length equals 12 residues. With 2 bases removed from V and 2 bases from J, the gap between germline ends came to 6 bases. The germline V gene has CDR1 GTSNPN and CDR2 SVGIG (reference sequence). CDR3: CAWSPGQETQYF. The CDR3 DNA follows: TGTGCCTGGAGTCCAGGGCAAGAGACCCAGTACTTC.

There are a few counts of this clone. The CDR3 here is CASSFFGLAGGEQFF. The CDR3 nucleotides are TGTGCCAGCAGCTTCTTTGGGTTAGCTGGGGGTGAGCAGTTCTTC. The gene calls are TRBV7-8 and TRBJ2-1, with D perhaps TRBD1 or TRBD2 (5 bases each). Germline-derived CDR1 and CDR2 are SGHVS and FQNEAQ. This CDR3 contains 15 residues. V was cut by 3 bases and J by 9 bases, with 18 bases left in between.

This clone has more than one count but fewer than ten. This chain joins TRBV29-1 and TRBJ1-6; D is uncertain. This CDR3 is 13 amino acids long. Germline CDR1 is SQVTM and CDR2 is ANQGSEA. Trimming left V 4 bases short and J 7 bases short, with 11 bases between. The CDR3 bases are TGCAGCGTTGGTTGGTCGGAGAATTCACCCCTCCACTTT. The encoded protein is CSVGWSENSPLHF.

The sample holds a few counts of this clone. The chain links TRBV7-9 to TRBJ2-7, with TRBD2 as a possible D gene (5 bases). The CDR3 is 15 residues long. V gave up 4 bases and J gave up 6 bases, with 19 bases separating them. CDR1 SEHNR and CDR2 FQNEAQ come from the germline V gene (reference sequence). CDR3 nucleotide sequence: TGTGCCAGCAGCTCGCGGGTCCCCCCCTGGGGCGAGCAGTACTTC. It translates to CASSSRVPPWGEQYF. Complete variable domain (other parts from reference TRBV7-9 and TRBJ2-7): DTGVSQNPRHKITKRGQNVTFRCDPISEHNRLYWYRQTLGQGPEFLTYFQNEAQLEKSRLLSDRFSAERPKGSFSTLEIQRTEQGDSAMYLCASSSRVPPWGEQYFGPGTRLTVT.

The V and J genes are TRBV4-2 and TRBJ1-1; a possible D gene is TRBD1 (6 bases). The CDR3 extends over 13 amino acids. Trimming cost V 4 bases and J 1 base, with 7 bases left between them. Per the germline V gene, CDR1 is LGHNA and CDR2 is YNFKEQ. The CDR3 region is CASSPTGNTEAFF. CDR3 nucleotides: TGTGCCAGCAGCCCGACAGGGAACACTGAAGCTTTCTTT.